The next 12 T cell receptor beta chains were all read from a single sample in a study of T cells in Graves' hyperthyroidism and ophthalmopathy. Researchers took RNA transcripts and amplified the TCR beta CDR3 regions from them. RT-PCR in the first round (using the HTBI primer set) targeted the TCR CDR3. TCRdb reprocessed the multiplex PCR reads via MiXCR and lists one record per CDR3 protein. The sample lists 500,000 to 700,000 distinct CDR3 sequences, approximately 15% seen once, with more than 15% in the top ten. The sequenced sample consisted of blood. The origin of the receptors is a woman aged 18-30 years with Graves' hyperthyroidism.

The chain links TRBV20-1 to TRBJ1-2, with D unclear. V lost 5 bases and J lost 4, with 14 bases in between. Germline CDR1 and CDR2: DFQATT and SNEGSKA (reference sequence). The CDR3 spans 13 residues. The CDR3 DNA sequence: TGCAGTGCTCTGCGGGAGGGCGCCTATGGCTACACCTTC. This sequence encodes CSALREGAYGYTF.

This clonotype appeared a few times. The chain recombines TRBV20-1 with TRBJ2-7; 10 bases match TRBD2. The CDR3 length is 14 residues. J was trimmed by 1 base and V by 6 bases; bases with no gene match: 6. CDR1 is DFQATT, CDR2 SNEGSKA, per germline (reference sequence). CDR3 sequence reads: CSAIGLAVSYEQYF. The DNA for the CDR3 is TGCAGTGCCATTGGACTAGCGGTATCCTACGAGCAGTACTTC.

This clonotype was observed a few times. The rearrangement links TRBV7-9 to TRBJ1-4; D not resolved. V shed 1 base and J shed 8 bases, with 23 bases lying between them. CDR1 SEHNR and CDR2 FQNEAQ come from the germline V gene (reference sequence). The CDR3 covers 18 residues. The CDR3 spells CASSLVRMIGVAPEKLFF. The CDR3 bases are TGTGCCAGCAGCTTAGTGAGGATGATCGGGGTTGCACCGGAAAAACTGTTTTTT. The whole variable domain, filled in from reference TRBV7-9 and TRBJ1-4, reads DTGVSQNPRHKITKRGQNVTFRCDPISEHNRLYWYRQTLGQGPEFLTYFQNEAQLEKSRLLSDRFSAERPKGSFSTLEIQRTEQGDSAMYLCASSLVRMIGVAPEKLFFGSGTQLSVL.

This clonotype was counted ten times or more. The V and J genes are TRBV29-1 and TRBJ1-2; 10 bases agree with TRBD1. The CDR3 contains 13 residues. J was trimmed by 7 bases and V by 6 bases; bases with no gene match: 8. From germline, CDR1 is SQVTM and CDR2 ANQGSEA. The CDR3, as DNA: TGCAGCGTCCCGCGGACAGGGGGGAGTGGCTACACCTTC. This encodes CSVPRTGGSGYTF.

At least ten counts were recorded for this clonotype. The chain couples TRBV27 to TRBJ1-2, with D possibly matching TRBD1 (6 bases). Germline CDR1 and CDR2: MNHEY and SMNVEV (reference sequence). Deletions cut 5 bases from V and 4 bases from J, with 11 bases between. CDR3 size: 13 residues. Here the CDR3 reads CASSRGQTYGYTF. DNA of the CDR3: TGTGCCAGCAGTCGAGGACAGACCTATGGCTACACCTTC.

This clonotype came up many times. This chain connects TRBV28 to TRBJ1-6, with D uncertain. V lost 7 bases and J lost 0, with 13 bases in between. In germline, CDR1 is MDHEN, CDR2 SYDVKM. The length of the CDR3 is 16 residues. The CDR3: CASTPPGSSYNSPLHF. In DNA form, the CDR3 reads TGTGCCAGCACACCCCCAGGAAGCTCCTATAATTCACCCCTCCACTTT.

This clonotype has ten or more counts. The J gene is TRBJ2-3, the V gene TRBV3-1; D is uncertain. Germline assignment: CDR1 LGHDT and CDR2 YNNKEL (reference sequence). The length of the CDR3 is 13 residues. Trimming cost V 1 base and J 6 bases, with 8 bases left between them. This chain's CDR3 is CASSQVSSDTQYF. CDR3 nucleotides: TGTGCCAGCAGCCAAGTTAGTAGTGATACGCAGTATTTT.

The chain has TRBV28 and TRBJ1-6; TRBD1 agrees at 8 bases. CDR3 length equals 14 residues. CDR1 MDHEN and CDR2 SYDVKM come from the germline V gene. V dropped 5 bases and J dropped 10; count of bases not matched to a gene: 7. The CDR3: CASSATGDGSPLHF. The CDR3 nucleotides read TGTGCCAGCAGTGCGACAGGGGACGGATCACCCCTCCACTTT.

This clonotype was observed at least ten times. This chain uses TRBV9 with TRBJ1-1; D perhaps matches TRBD1 (6 bases). The CDR3 is 14 amino acids. V was pared by 4 bases and J by 5 bases, with 15 bases between. Germline CDR1 and CDR2: SGDLS and YYNGEE. The CDR3 region has the DNA TGTGCCAGCAGCCCCCGCGGGGGCGGAACTGAAGCTTTCTTT. The encoded protein is CASSPRGGGTEAFF.

This clonotype was observed many times. CDR3 protein: CASSYPRQGYVEAFF. As DNA, the CDR3 is TGTGCCAGCAGTTATCCAAGACAGGGGTATGTTGAAGCTTTCTTT. V and J are TRBV6-2 or TRBV6-3 and TRBJ1-1; 8 bases are a match to TRBD1. The CDR3 has 15 amino acids. The ends lost 3 bases at V and 7 bases at J; junction bases unmatched: 10. Germline assignment: CDR1 MNHEY and CDR2 SVGEGT.

CDR3 nucleotide sequence: TGCAGTGCTAGCGGAGAGAGCTCCTACAATGAGCAGTACTTC. Encoded protein: CSASGESSYNEQYF. The rearrangement joins TRBV20-1 to TRBJ2-1; D call uncertain. The end of the DNA fits TRBJ2-7 better, so the J call may be wrong. This CDR3 is 14 amino acids long. Germline V gene lookup returns CDR1 DFQATT and CDR2 SNEGSKA (reference sequence).

This clonotype has ten or more counts. This chain connects TRBV12-3 or TRBV12-4 to TRBJ2-3, with D perhaps matching TRBD1 or TRBD2 (5 bases each). The CDR3 consists of 14 residues. The ends were cut back, 6 bases at V and 4 bases at J, with 14 bases in the middle. CDR3 sequence: CASRPQGVPDTQYF. The CDR3 nucleotides read TGTGCCAGCAGACCCCAGGGAGTCCCAGATACGCAGTATTTT.